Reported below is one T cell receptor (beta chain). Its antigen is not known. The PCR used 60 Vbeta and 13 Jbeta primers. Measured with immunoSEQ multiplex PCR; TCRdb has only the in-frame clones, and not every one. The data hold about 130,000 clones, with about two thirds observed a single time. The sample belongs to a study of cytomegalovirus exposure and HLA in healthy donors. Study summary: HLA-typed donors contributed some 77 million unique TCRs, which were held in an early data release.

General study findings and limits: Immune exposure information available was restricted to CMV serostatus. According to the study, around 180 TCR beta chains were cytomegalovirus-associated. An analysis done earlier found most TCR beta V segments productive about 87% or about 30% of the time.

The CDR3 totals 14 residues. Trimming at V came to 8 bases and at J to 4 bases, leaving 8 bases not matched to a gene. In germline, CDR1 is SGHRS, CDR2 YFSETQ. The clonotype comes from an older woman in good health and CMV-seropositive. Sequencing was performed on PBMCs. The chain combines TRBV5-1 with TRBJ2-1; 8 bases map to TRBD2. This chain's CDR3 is CASFPGGGYNEQFF. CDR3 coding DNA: TGCGCCAGTTTCCCGGGGGGGGGTTACAATGAGCAGTTCTTC.